The 3 T cell receptor beta chains reported below all come from one sample, sequenced in a study of tissue T cells after allogeneic stem cell transplantation. TCRdb's table, derived via immunoSEQ multiplex PCR, lists solely in-frame clones and lacks some. The profile shows about 21,000 clones, around 63% of them singletons. Material for sequencing was blood. The receptors here all came from a female BALB/c mouse in good health. The strain is characterized by the MHC haplotype H2-d.

This clone appeared a single time. Gene names follow the mouse nomenclature. Read sequence stops 1 residue before the CDR3 end, and the germline J gene provides the missing end. The V gene is TRBV2, the J gene TRBJ2-5; 13 nucleotides align to TRBD2. The J segment lost 5 bases and the V segment lost 6 bases, leaving 5 bases of the junction unmatched. The CDR3 has 15 residues. Germline V gives CDR1 LGHNA, CDR2 YSYQKL. The sequenced CDR3 bases are TGTGCCAGCAGGCAGGACTGGGGGGGCCCAGACACCCAGTAC. Residues: CASRQDWGGPDTQY. The whole CDR3 is CASRQDWGGPDTQYF.

In the case of this clone: Genes here carry mouse names. From the germline J gene comes the end of the CDR3, since the read stops 1 residue before it. The J gene is TRBJ1-1, the V gene TRBV5; D is unclear. This CDR3 is built from 15 residues. Germline V gene lookup returns CDR1 LGHNA and CDR2 YNLKQL (reference sequence). The germline V and J ends were trimmed by 3 bases and 0 bases, with 11 bases remaining between them. The CDR3 bases that were read are TGTGCCAGCAGCCAGGCAGACTATGCAAACACAGAAGTCTTC. As protein: CASSQADYANTEVF. The CDR3 reads in full as CASSQADYANTEVFF.

On this clone: Mouse gene names and germline throughout. The DNA ends 1 residue before the CDR3 does, and the rest of the CDR3 is filled in from the germline J gene. The sample has other DNA sequences that encode this CDR3 too. This sequence joins TRBV13-1 and TRBJ1-1; a weak D match, TRBD1 (6 bases). Germline V gene sequence: CDR1 NSHNY, CDR2 SYGAGN. The CDR3 is made up of 14 amino acids. With 2 bases removed from V and 0 bases from J, the gap between germline ends came to 8 bases. The CDR3 DNA, read in part, is TGTGCCAGCAGTGACAGGGGTGCAAACACAGAAGTCTTC. Translated, it gives CASSDRGANTEVF. The CDR3, in full, reads CASSDRGANTEVFF.